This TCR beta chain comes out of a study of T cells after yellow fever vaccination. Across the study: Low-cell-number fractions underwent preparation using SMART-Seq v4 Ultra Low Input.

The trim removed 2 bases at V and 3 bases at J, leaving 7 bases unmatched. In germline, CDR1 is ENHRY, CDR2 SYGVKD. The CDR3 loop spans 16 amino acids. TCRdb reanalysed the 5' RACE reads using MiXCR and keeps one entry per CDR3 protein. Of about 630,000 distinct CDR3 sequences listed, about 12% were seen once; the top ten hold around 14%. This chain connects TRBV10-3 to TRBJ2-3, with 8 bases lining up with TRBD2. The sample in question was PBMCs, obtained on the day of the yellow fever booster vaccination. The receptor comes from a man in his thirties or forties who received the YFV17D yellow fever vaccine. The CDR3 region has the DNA TGTGCCATCAGTGAGGGGACGGGAGGGACGACAGATACGCAGTATTTT. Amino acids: CAISEGTGGTTDTQYF.